This record covers a single T cell receptor (beta chain). These data come from a study of control samples from healthy donors and cancer patients. The CDR3 is 14 residues long. Germline loops: CDR1 MDHEN, CDR2 SYDVKM. Deletions cut 4 bases from V and 6 bases from J, with 13 bases between. TCRdb's table, derived via immunoSEQ multiplex PCR, lists solely in-frame clones and lacks some. The profile covers almost 85,000 clones, with more than 65% appearing a single time and roughly 12% taken by the ten largest. This receptor was identified in a man aged 60 to 75 with head and neck cancer. The chain is built from TRBV28 and TRBJ2-1; possible D gene TRBD2, 6 bases. The sample consisted of PBMCs. The CDR3 coding sequence is TGTGCCAGCAGTTCCAATTCGGGACTCAATGAGCAGTTCTTC. This translates into CASSSNSGLNEQFF.